This TCR beta chain stems from a study of blood T cell repertoires in COVID-19. At the level of the study: Material from acute and convalescent COVID-19 was sourced from the United States, Italy and Spain.

Libraries were prepared by immunoSEQ multiplex PCR; TCRdb keeps only in-frame clonotypes and omits some of them. The table has 200,000 or so clones, 60% to 85% seen once; the top ten hold 15% to 20%. The CDR3 contains 15 residues. Germline assignment: CDR1 MNHEY and CDR2 SVGAGI. Trimming cost V 6 bases and J 10 bases, with 19 bases left between them. The V gene is TRBV6-5, the J gene TRBJ1-6, with D possibly being TRBD1 (5 bases). The source material was peripheral blood. The source is a man aged 55-75 years with active or convalescent COVID-19. Here the CDR3 reads CASSLGGGAGSPLHF. In DNA form, the CDR3 reads TGTGCCAGCAGCTTGGGTGGGGGTGCGGGATCACCCCTCCACTTT.